These 27 T cell receptor beta chains were all obtained from the same sample, sequenced in a study of CXCR4 blockade with PD-1 therapy in pancreatic cancer. Measured with immunoSEQ multiplex PCR; TCRdb has only the in-frame clones, and not every one. The data contain around 4,800 clones, roughly 50% of them seen just once; the ten biggest clones take up 5.5% to 8.5%. Sequenced sample: tumor tissue. These receptors all come from a human donor with pancreatic ductal adenocarcinoma.

The V call is TRBV18, the J call TRBJ1-1; 11 bases fit TRBD1. Germline CDR1 is KGHSH and CDR2 is LQKENI. The CDR3 totals 14 residues. V gave up 3 bases and J gave up 5 bases; unmatched junction bases: 2. This CDR3 is CASSPGTGGTEAFF. In DNA form, the CDR3 reads TGTGCCAGCTCACCTGGGACAGGGGGAACTGAAGCTTTCTTT.

This chain links TRBV18 with TRBJ1-3; possible D gene TRBD1, 6 bases. The V gene's germline CDR1 is KGHSH and CDR2 LQKENI. This CDR3 contains 16 residues. The V end lost 4 bases, the J end lost 0 bases, and 13 bases lay between the germline ends. Here the CDR3 DNA reads TGTGCCAGCTCACTTTCGGACAGTGACTCTGGAAACACCATATATTTT. This gives the protein CASSLSDSDSGNTIYF. Variable domain in full (rest from reference TRBV18 and TRBJ1-3): NAGVMQNPRHLVRRRGQEARLRCSPMKGHSHVYWYRQLPEEGLKFMVYLQKENIIDESGMPKERFSAEFPKEGPSILRIQQVVRGDSAAYFCASSLSDSDSGNTIYFGEGSWLTVV.

CDR3 loop: CSVGFSPNQPQHF. The CDR3 nucleotides are TGCAGCGTTGGATTTAGCCCCAATCAGCCCCAGCATTTT. The V call is TRBV29-1, the J call TRBJ1-5; unclear D gene. This CDR3 contains 13 residues. Germline CDR1 and CDR2: SQVTM and ANQGSEA. Trimming took off 4 bases at V and 3 bases at J, with 10 bases between the two ends.

The rearrangement links TRBV2 to TRBJ1-4; the match to TRBD1 covers 10 bases. This CDR3 has 14 amino acids. The germline gives CDR1 SNHLY, CDR2 FYNNEI. Unmatched junction bases numbered 3, after V lost 5 bases and J lost 6 bases. The CDR3 loop reads CASSSGTGDEKLFF. The CDR3 DNA follows: TGTGCCAGCAGTTCCGGGACAGGGGATGAAAAACTGTTTTTT. Using reference TRBV2 and TRBJ1-4 for the parts outside the CDR3, the full variable domain is EPEVTQTPSHQVTQMGQEVILRCVPISNHLYFYWYRQILGQKVEFLVSFYNNEISEKSEIFDDQFSVERPDGSNFTLKIRSTKLEDSAMYFCASSSGTGDEKLFFGSGTQLSVL.

This clone was observed a handful of times. This rearrangement joins TRBV10-3 to TRBJ2-3; D is possibly TRBD1 (6 bases). There are 15 residues in the CDR3. V was pared by 2 bases and J by 1 base, with 10 bases between. In germline, CDR1 is ENHRY, CDR2 SYGVKD. Here the CDR3 reads CAISETRTGTDTQYF. The CDR3 nucleotides read TGTGCCATCAGTGAGACCCGGACAGGCACAGATACGCAGTATTTT.

This clone was seen more than once but under ten times. The chain is built from TRBV28 and TRBJ2-2; D unresolved. Germline-derived CDR1 and CDR2 are MDHEN and SYDVKM. This CDR3 spans 13 amino acids. V was shortened by 4 bases and J by 5 bases, with 8 bases between the two germline ends. CDR3 nucleotide sequence: TGTGCCAGCAGTTCGATACGGACCGGGGAGCTGTTTTTT. Protein product: CASSSIRTGELFF.

The chain combines TRBV6-8 with TRBJ2-5, with 7 bases matching TRBD2. The CDR3 spans 18 residues. V trimming: 0 bases; J trimming: 3 bases; junction bases outside the gene matches: 13. The germline V gene encodes CDR1 MNHGY and CDR2 SAAAGT. The CDR3 loop is CASSYSGGTRFGKETQYF. CDR3 coding DNA: TGTGCCAGCAGTTACTCGGGGGGGACCCGATTTGGTAAAGAGACCCAGTACTTC.

V usage is TRBV18 and J usage is TRBJ1-5, with D perhaps matching TRBD1 (6 bases). The CDR3 has 14 residues. V was clipped by 3 bases and J by 8 bases, with 14 bases between them. Per germline, CDR1 KGHSH and CDR2 LQKENI. The CDR3 loop reads CASSPDRGLEPQHF. Written as DNA, the CDR3 is TGTGCCAGCTCACCGGATCGGGGGCTCGAGCCCCAGCATTTT.

The J gene is TRBJ1-2, the V gene TRBV28; D is ambiguous. The CDR3 is made up of 15 amino acids. Germline V lookup: CDR1 MDHEN, CDR2 SYDVKM. V was cut by 7 bases and J by 0 bases, with 15 bases left in between. The CDR3 region is CASNPADGTNYGYTF. CDR3 DNA sequence: TGTGCCAGCAATCCAGCGGACGGCACTAACTATGGCTACACCTTC.

This clone has just a few counts. The chain links TRBV7-6 to TRBJ2-3; 15 bases line up with TRBD2. V lost 5 bases, J lost 0 bases, and 6 bases stayed unmatched. The germline V gene has CDR1 SGHVS and CDR2 FNYEAQ. This CDR3 contains 18 residues. CDR3 residues: CASSPGLAGGKSTDTQYF. The DNA for the CDR3 is TGTGCCAGCAGCCCGGGACTAGCGGGAGGTAAAAGCACAGATACGCAGTATTTT.

This clone was found once. V gene TRBV28 combines with J gene TRBJ2-1; the D gene is possibly TRBD1 (5 bases). Germline CDR1 and CDR2: MDHEN and SYDVKM. CDR3 length: 13 amino acids. The germline V and J ends were trimmed by 5 bases and 6 bases, with 11 bases remaining between them. The chain's CDR3 is CASSPDTSNEQFF. DNA of the CDR3: TGTGCCAGCAGTCCGGACACTTCCAATGAGCAGTTCTTC. Full variable domain (remainder filled in from reference TRBV28 and TRBJ2-1): DVKVTQSSRYLVKRTGEKVFLECVQDMDHENMFWYRQDPGLGLRLIYFSYDVKMKEKGDIPEGYSVSREKKERFSLILESASTNQTSMYLCASSPDTSNEQFFGPGTRLTVL.

Note on this clone: Germline and junction disagree at one end, which may indicate a read error. V usage is TRBV28 and J usage is TRBJ2-2; TRBD2 matches 8 bases. Germline assignment: CDR1 MDHEN and CDR2 SYDVKM. There are 15 residues in the CDR3. CDR3 bases: TGTGCCAGCAGTCGGACTAGCCGACACACCGGGGAGTTGTTTTTT. Protein sequence: CASSRTSRHTGELFF.

This clone was counted between two and nine times. The J gene is TRBJ1-1, the V gene TRBV10-3, with TRBD1 matching 10 bases. Germline loops: CDR1 ENHRY, CDR2 SYGVKD. The CDR3 extends over 14 amino acids. V lost 2 bases and J lost 5; bases outside the gene matches: 2. The CDR3 DNA is TGTGCCATCAGTGAGGACAGGGGGCGAACTGAAGCTTTCTTT. Amino acid sequence: CAISEDRGRTEAFF.

This chain joins TRBV6-8 and TRBJ1-1; D gene uncertain. CDR3 length equals 15 residues. V was trimmed by 2 bases and J by 1 base, leaving 11 bases between them. Germline CDR1 reads MNHGY; CDR2 reads SAAAGT. As DNA, the CDR3 is TGTGCCAGCAGTTACGGGTCATCGGGGAACACTGAAGCTTTCTTT. Protein sequence: CASSYGSSGNTEAFF.

The chain recombines TRBV28 with TRBJ1-1; D not resolved. Trimming stripped 4 bases from V and 2 bases from J, with 5 bases between. This CDR3 has 12 amino acids. The germline CDR1 and CDR2 sequences are MDHEN and SYDVKM. The DNA for the CDR3 is TGTGCCAGCAGTTACTATAACACTGAAGCTTTCTTT. Its protein product is CASSYYNTEAFF.

In DNA form, the CDR3 reads TGTGCCAGCAGCGCCCTCGGAGGGGACACTGAAGCTTTCTTT. Amino acid sequence: CASSALGGDTEAFF. The gene calls are TRBV9 and TRBJ1-1; a possible D gene is TRBD1 (5 bases). V lost 3 bases, J lost 3 bases, and 12 bases lay in between. The germline V gene has CDR1 SGDLS and CDR2 YYNGEE. This CDR3 spans 14 amino acids. The whole variable domain, remainder taken from reference TRBV9 and TRBJ1-1, is DSGVTQTPKHLITATGQRVTLRCSPRSGDLSVYWYQQSLDQGLQFLIQYYNGEERAKGNILERFSAQQFPDLHSELNLSSLELGDSALYFCASSALGGDTEAFFGQGTRLTVV.

V gene TRBV19 combines with J gene TRBJ2-7; D call uncertain. The ends were cut back, 1 base at V and 1 base at J, with 5 bases in the middle. Germline CDR1 is LNHDA and CDR2 is SQIVND (reference sequence). This CDR3 is 13 amino acids long. The CDR3 here is CASSIGGSYEQYF. The CDR3 nucleotides are TGTGCCAGTAGTATAGGTGGGTCCTACGAGCAGTACTTC.

The gene calls are TRBV14 and TRBJ2-6, with D unclear. The CDR3 length is 15 residues. Looked up from germline, CDR1 is SGHDN and CDR2 is FVKESK. Trimming pared 4 bases from V and 2 bases from J, leaving 9 bases between. The CDR3 is CASSPWVAGANVLTF. The CDR3 DNA is TGTGCCAGCAGCCCGTGGGTCGCTGGGGCCAACGTCCTGACTTTC.

The CDR3 DNA sequence: TGTGCCAGCAGCATTGGGGGAGTTGCAACTAATGAAAAACTGTTTTTT. Protein sequence: CASSIGGVATNEKLFF. The chain recombines TRBV7-6 with TRBJ1-4; a possible D gene is TRBD1 (5 bases). Germline assignment: CDR1 SGHVS and CDR2 FNYEAQ. The CDR3 is made up of 16 amino acids. V was cut by 5 bases and J by 0 bases, with 13 bases left in between. The variable domain in full, with the rest retrieved from reference TRBV7-6 and TRBJ1-4, is GAGVSQSPRYKVTKRGQDVALRCDPISGHVSLYWYRQALGQGPEFLTYFNYEAQQDKSGLPNDRFSAERPEGSISTLTIQRTEQRDSAMYRCASSIGGVATNEKLFFGSGTQLSVL.

This clone was picked up one time. The J gene is TRBJ1-1, the V gene TRBV14; a weak D match, TRBD1 (6 bases). The V end lost 0 bases, the J end lost 10 bases, and 27 bases lay between the germline ends. This CDR3 is 18 amino acids long. Germline CDR1 reads SGHDN; CDR2 reads FVKESK. The DNA of the CDR3 is TGTGCCAGCAGCCAAGATATATTGGGGGCGGGGAACCGTTATCGAGCTTTCTTT. Translated: CASSQDILGAGNRYRAFF.

This rearrangement joins TRBV25-1 to TRBJ1-1; D is undetermined. The CDR3 is 15 amino acids. The germline CDR1 and CDR2 sequences are MGHDK and SYGVNS. The ends were cut back, 1 base at V and 11 bases at J, with 20 bases in the middle. Written as DNA, the CDR3 is TGTGCCAGCAGTGAATCGCGACCCACCTTCCCCAAGGCTTTCTTT. It translates to CASSESRPTFPKAFF.

Only a few counts were recorded for this clone. This rearrangement joins TRBV28 to TRBJ2-7; weak D call: TRBD1 (6 bases). V lost 7 bases and J lost 4, with 17 bases in between. The CDR3 is 14 amino acids. The germline CDR1 and CDR2 sequences are MDHEN and SYDVKM. The chain's CDR3 is CASKRTGWLYEQYF. The CDR3 bases are TGTGCCAGCAAACGAACAGGGTGGTTGTACGAGCAGTACTTC.

The chain is built from TRBV28 and TRBJ2-1; 7 nucleotides agree with TRBD2. J lost 4 bases, V lost 5 bases, and 11 bases had no gene match. The CDR3 covers 16 residues. Germline assignment: CDR1 MDHEN and CDR2 SYDVKM. CDR3 in amino acids: CASSPLSSGEYNEQFF. DNA of the CDR3: TGTGCCAGCAGTCCGCTTTCAAGCGGGGAGTACAATGAGCAGTTCTTC.

This clone was found a few times. The gene calls are TRBV9 and TRBJ1-3; 10 nucleotides align to TRBD1. The CDR3 runs to 14 residues. Germline loops: CDR1 SGDLS, CDR2 YYNGEE. V shed 8 bases, J shed 0 bases, and the junction held 2 bases outside the gene matches. The CDR3 sequence: CASGTGDSGNTIYF. The CDR3 region has the DNA TGTGCCAGTGGGACAGGGGACTCTGGAAACACCATATATTTT.

The chain carries TRBV28 and TRBJ2-7; D possibly corresponds to TRBD1 (5 bases). CDR1 and CDR2 (germline): MDHEN, SYDVKM. V shed 2 bases and J shed 5 bases, with 10 bases lying between them. This CDR3 region has 13 residues. This CDR3 is CASSLGALDEQYF. In DNA form, the CDR3 reads TGTGCCAGCAGTTTAGGGGCCCTGGACGAGCAGTACTTC.

This clone was seen only once. This chain connects TRBV19 to TRBJ1-2; no firm D call. CDR1 and CDR2 (germline): LNHDA, SQIVND (reference sequence). This CDR3 spans 14 amino acids. V was cut by 5 bases and J by 3 bases, with 13 bases left in between. CDR3 protein: CASSFLGEDYGYTF. The CDR3 DNA follows: TGTGCCAGTAGTTTCCTGGGTGAGGACTATGGCTACACCTTC. Full variable domain (remainder filled in from reference TRBV19 and TRBJ1-2): DGGITQSPKYLFRKEGQNVTLSCEQNLNHDAMYWYRQDPGQGLRLIYYSQIVNDFQKGDIAEGYSVSREKKESFPLTVTSAQKNPTAFYLCASSFLGEDYGYTFGSGTRLTVV.

The chain carries TRBV19 and TRBJ2-1; D possibly corresponds to TRBD1 (6 bases). The V and J ends lost 6 bases and 2 bases respectively, with 11 bases between them. The germline V gene has CDR1 LNHDA and CDR2 SQIVND (reference sequence). The CDR3 is made up of 14 amino acids. The chain's CDR3 is CASSPRGPYNEQFF. The CDR3 DNA is TGTGCCAGTAGCCCCAGGGGCCCCTACAATGAGCAGTTCTTC.